This is a list of T cell receptor beta chains from one sample in a study of blood T cell repertoires in COVID-19. The data were produced by immunoSEQ multiplex PCR, yet TCRdb's version contains in-frame clones alone and is incomplete. Of about 260,000 clones in the sample, about 85% were seen once. Sequencing input: peripheral blood. These receptor sequences come from a man aged 55 to 70 who had recovered from COVID-19. Both conserved end residues are part of each CDR3. The D gene is left open where the match is weak. Part of the rows lack a size; the others show once, few, many or a class for expanded clones.

clone_size | d_call | j_call | v_call | cdr3_nt | cdr3_aa
. | . | TRBJ1-3 | TRBV9 | TGTGCCAGCAGCGTACCGAGGGCAGGGGACGGAAACACCATATATTTT | CASSVPRAGDGNTIYF
. | . | TRBJ2-7 | TRBV5-1 | TGCGCCAGCAGCCCGACAGGTCCTACCTACGAGCAGTACTTC | CASSPTGPTYEQYF
. | . | TRBJ2-2 | TRBV19 | TGTGCCAGTAGTACCGACAGGAACACCGGGGAGCTGTTTTTT | CASSTDRNTGELFF
. | TRBD1 | TRBJ1-6 | TRBV5-4 | TGTGCCAGCAGCGGCGGACAGGGCAAATTATATAATTCACCCCTCCACTTT | CASSGGQGKLYNSPLHF
. | . | TRBJ1-1 | TRBV5-1 | TGCGCCAGCAGCTTGCTAGGATTGAACACTGAAGCTTTCTTT | CASSLLGLNTEAFF
once | . | TRBJ1-1 | TRBV6-5 | TGTGCCATAACCCGACAGGAGAATCTGAACACTGAAGCTTTCTTT | CAITRQENLNTEAFF
. | TRBD2 | TRBJ2-7 | TRBV19 | TGTGCCAGTATCGGGACTAGCGGGGGCTCCTACGAGCAGTACTTC | CASIGTSGGSYEQYF
. | . | TRBJ1-6 | TRBV7-3 | TGTGCCAGCAGCTTACGGGGGGAAAATTCACCCCTCCACTTT | CASSLRGENSPLHF
. | . | TRBJ1-2 | TRBV29-1 | TGCAGCGTTGACCGGGACTATGGCTACACCTTC | CSVDRDYGYTF
. | TRBD1 | TRBJ1-5 | TRBV7-2 | TGTGCCAGCAGCTTAGGATCTACAGGGGGTACCTTGGCCCAGCATTTT | CASSLGSTGGTLAQHF
. | TRBD1 | TRBJ2-5 | TRBV5-1 | TGCGCCAGCAGCACACAGGGGGTCGATCAAGAGACCCAGTACTTC | CASSTQGVDQETQYF
. | . | TRBJ2-2 | TRBV5-4 | TGTGCCAACGGGCGAGGGTTCACCGGGGAGCTGTTTTTT | CANGRGFTGELFF
. | TRBD1 | TRBJ1-1 | TRBV5-6 | TGTGCCAGCAGCTTGGTGGGACAGATGAACACTGAAGCTTTCTTT | CASSLVGQMNTEAFF
. | TRBD1 | TRBJ1-1 | TRBV5-6 | TGTGCCAGCAGCTTCGTAGGGCAGGGGGCGGACACTGAAGCTTTCTTT | CASSFVGQGADTEAFF
. | . | TRBJ1-2 | TRBV7-9 | TGTGCCAGCAGCTCAGACAGGACCCTCTACACCTTC | CASSSDRTLYTF
few | TRBD2 | TRBJ2-3 | TRBV3-1/TRBV3-2 | TGTGCCAGCAGCCATGCTAGCGGGGGGGCTAATACGCAGTATTTT | CASSHASGGANTQYF
. | TRBD1 | TRBJ1-5 | TRBV7-2 | TGTGCCAGCAGGACGACCGGGACAGGGAATCAGCCCCAGCATTTT | CASRTTGTGNQPQHF
. | TRBD2 | TRBJ2-5 | TRBV5-1 | TGCGCCAGCAGCCCGGTCGCGGCGGGGGGTAAAGAGACCCAGTACTTC | CASSPVAAGGKETQYF
. | TRBD1 | TRBJ1-1 | TRBV9 | TGTGCCAGCAGCGTAGGGGACAGTCCATCTATCGTAGCTTTCTTT | CASSVGDSPSIVAFF
. | TRBD1 | TRBJ1-1 | TRBV27 | TGTGCCAGCAGTCGACAGGGCACTGAAGCTTTCTTT | CASSRQGTEAFF
. | . | TRBJ1-5 | TRBV19 | TGTGCCAGTACTTCAGGGAATCGCAATCAGCCCCAGCATTTT | CASTSGNRNQPQHF
few | . | TRBJ2-7 | TRBV10-1 | TGCGCCAGCAACAGACAGGACCGCAGCTCCTACGAGCAGTACTTC | CASNRQDRSSYEQYF
once | . | TRBJ2-7 | TRBV28 | TGTGCCAGCAGTTTGCAGGGGTCGACCTACGAGCAGTACTTC | CASSLQGSTYEQYF
. | TRBD2 | TRBJ2-4 | TRBV7-8 | TGTGCCAGCAGCCCGGGACTAGCGGGGCCCCAGGGCAAAAACATTCAGTACTTC | CASSPGLAGPQGKNIQYF
. | . | TRBJ2-3 | TRBV5-1 | TGCGCCAGCAGCTCTGGACAGAGCACAGATACGCAGTATTTT | CASSSGQSTDTQYF
. | TRBD1 | TRBJ2-1 | TRBV5-1 | TGCGCCAGCAGCCCGAGGACAGGAATCTACAATGAGCAGTTCTTC | CASSPRTGIYNEQFF
. | . | TRBJ1-1 | TRBV6-5 | TGTGCCAGCAGTTGGAGAGGGGGATCGATGAACACTGAAGCTTTCTTT | CASSWRGGSMNTEAFF
. | TRBD1 | TRBJ1-4 | TRBV30 | TGTGCCTGGGGGCCGGGACAGGGTTCTGAAAAACTGTTTTTT | CAWGPGQGSEKLFF
once | TRBD1 | TRBJ1-1 | TRBV5-4 | TGTGCCAGCAGTACCGGGACAGCCATGAACACTGAAGCTTTCTTT | CASSTGTAMNTEAFF
. | . | TRBJ1-2 | TRBV2 | TGTGCCAGCAGGACAACAGGGCAACACTATGGCTACACCTTC | CASRTTGQHYGYTF
once | . | TRBJ2-4 | TRBV9 | TGTGCCAGCAGCGAGGACCTTCAGGGGGCCAAAAACATTCAGTACTTC | CASSEDLQGAKNIQYF
once | . | TRBJ1-1 | TRBV11-2 | TGTGCCAGCAGCTTATCTCCTCTTTCCAGGGGGAACACTGAAGCTTTCTTT | CASSLSPLSRGNTEAFF
. | TRBD1 | TRBJ1-5 | TRBV9 | TGTGCCAGCAGCGTAATTTGTGAGGACAGGGGCTGTTATAGCAATCAGCCCCAGCATTTT | CASSVICEDRGCYSNQPQHF
once | . | TRBJ2-1 | TRBV19 | TGTGCCAGTAGTCACGGGGAGGCATCCTACAATGAGCAGTTCTTC | CASSHGEASYNEQFF
. | TRBD2 | TRBJ2-3 | TRBV30 | TGTGCCGGAGGTCAGCGGGGGGGGATGGATACGCAGTATTTT | CAGGQRGGMDTQYF
once | TRBD2 | TRBJ2-3 | TRBV5-4 | TGTGCCAGCAGCTTGGAGCGGGGAGGTCTTGCCCATCTTGCAGATACGCAGTATTTT | CASSLERGGLAHLADTQYF
. | . | TRBJ2-1 | TRBV7-3 | TGTGCCAGCAGCGCCCAGACTCCACCGAGCTCCTACAATGAGCAGTTCTTC | CASSAQTPPSSYNEQFF
. | . | TRBJ2-6 | TRBV5-1 | TGCGCCAGCAAGATAGTACCTGGGGCCAACGTCCTGACTTTC | CASKIVPGANVLTF
. | TRBD2 | TRBJ2-7 | TRBV2 | TGTGCCAGCAGTGATCGAAGCGGGGGGGCTGACGAGCAGTACTTC | CASSDRSGGADEQYF
. | TRBD1 | TRBJ1-6 | TRBV2 | TGTGCCAGCAGTAAACAGGGGAATTCACCCCTCCACTTT | CASSKQGNSPLHF
. | . | TRBJ2-7 | TRBV6-5 | TGTGCCAGCAGTTCCGGACTGGCGCAATACGAGCAGTACTTC | CASSSGLAQYEQYF
. | . | TRBJ1-1 | TRBV7-3 | TGTGCCAGCAGCCCTGGACTGATGAACACTGAAGCTTTCTTT | CASSPGLMNTEAFF